The count of the clone carrying this TCR beta chain is one. Its antigen is not known. The data are from a study of blood T cells in healthy people across ages. Primed by a sample-barcoded 5' primer and a J-beta primer mix, a second PCR proceeded for 7 to 11 cycles. Tagging of each cDNA molecule was performed by a template-switch adaptor with 12 random nucleotides. TCRdb redid the calling of the 5' RACE reads with MiXCR, one entry per CDR3 protein. Of a few hundred thousand distinct CDR3 sequences in the sample, about 55% are singletons; the top ten hold under 65%. Germline V lookup: CDR1 MNHNY, CDR2 SVGAGI (reference sequence). The CDR3 loop spans 15 amino acids. Trimming removed 6 bases from V and 8 bases from J; junction bases left unmatched: 11. No fewer than 6 million PBMCs went into each sample. Findings and caveats of the study: Lack of knowledge of donor CMV status possibly confounded expanded clonotype changes. Researchers deemed the diversity estimates from one million T cells underestimates.

Input material: blood. The rearrangement links TRBV6-6 to TRBJ2-3; 10 bases fit TRBD1. This receptor was identified in a man in his sixties in good health. The DNA of the CDR3 is TGTGCCAGCAGACCCGGACAGGGGGTAGTCGGTACGCAGTATTTT. Its protein is CASRPGQGVVGTQYF.